Many counts were recorded for the clone carrying this T cell receptor (beta chain). Its antigen is unidentified. V lost 3 bases to trimming and J lost 2 bases, with 11 bases between them. The CDR3 runs 14 residues. Per the germline V gene, CDR1 is SEHNR and CDR2 is FQNEAQ (reference sequence). The sample originates from a study of identical twins. Study-level points and caveats: Excess sharing between twins was weaker in beta out-of-frame sequences. Out-of-frame alpha sequences common to twins exhibited a surplus of low generation probability.

Template switching introduced a universal primer site, and the cDNA bore unique molecular identifiers. One entry per CDR3 protein, called by TCRdb with MiXCR from the 5' RACE reads. The sample yields a few hundred thousand distinct CDR3 sequences, 7.5% to 10% seen once. Everyone who donated was a healthy Caucasian. The same data also went into a second study, on yellow fever vaccine responses in identical twins.

This sequence joins TRBV7-9 and TRBJ2-7; possible D gene TRBD2, 5 bases. This sequence was found in a woman between 18 and 29 years old in good health. What was sequenced was PBMCs. CDR3 residues: CASSFPGITYEQYF. The CDR3 region has the DNA TGTGCCAGCAGCTTCCCGGGAATCACCTACGAGCAGTACTTC.